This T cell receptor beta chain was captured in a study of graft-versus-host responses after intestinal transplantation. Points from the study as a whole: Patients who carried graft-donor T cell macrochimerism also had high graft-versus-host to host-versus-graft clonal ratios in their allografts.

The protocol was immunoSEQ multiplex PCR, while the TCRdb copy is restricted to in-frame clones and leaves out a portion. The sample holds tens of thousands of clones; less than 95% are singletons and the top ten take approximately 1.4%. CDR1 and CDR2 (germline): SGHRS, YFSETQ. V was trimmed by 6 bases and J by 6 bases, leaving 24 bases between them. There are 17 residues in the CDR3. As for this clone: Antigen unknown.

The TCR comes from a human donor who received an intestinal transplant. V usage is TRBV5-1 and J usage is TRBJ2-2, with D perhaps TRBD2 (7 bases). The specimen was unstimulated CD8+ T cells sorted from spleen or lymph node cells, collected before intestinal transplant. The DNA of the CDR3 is TGCGCCAGCACGGCGTCGGGGGGCCTGATCAGGTCCGGGGAGCTGTTTTTT. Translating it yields CASTASGGLIRSGELFF.